One sample yielded the 29 T cell receptor beta chains listed below, sequenced in a study of blood T cell repertoires in COVID-19. The method was immunoSEQ multiplex PCR; TCRdb's version includes in-frame clones alone and lacks a portion of them. The table has roughly 300,000 clones, more than 75% seen once. Sequencing was performed on PBMCs or T cells enriched from blood (not recorded which). The receptors were sampled from a woman in her thirties or forties with acute COVID-19.

The chain couples TRBV24-1 to TRBJ2-5; 9 bases map to TRBD1. Unmatched junction bases numbered 9, after V lost 3 bases and J lost 5 bases. CDR1 and CDR2 from the germline V gene are KGHDR and SFDVKD. This CDR3 contains 16 residues. The CDR3 region has the DNA TGTGCCACCAGTGATGGAGGGACAGGGCTGGATGAGACCCAGTACTTC. Protein product: CATSDGGTGLDETQYF.

The rearrangement links TRBV4-1 to TRBJ1-5; possibly TRBD1 for D (5 bases). This CDR3 region has 16 residues. Trimming stripped 2 bases from V and 9 bases from J, with 20 bases between. Germline V gene sequence: CDR1 MGHRA, CDR2 YSYEKL. Here the CDR3 reads CASSQTKVGAQGPQHF. CDR3 DNA sequence: TGCGCCAGCAGCCAAACCAAAGTAGGGGCCCAAGGGCCCCAGCATTTT.

The chain employs TRBV5-1 and TRBJ1-5; no firm D call. CDR1 and CDR2 (germline): SGHRS, YFSETQ. The CDR3 contains 16 residues. Trimming took 1 base from V and 1 from J, leaving 12 bases between them. Here the CDR3 reads CASSLKGGESNQPQHF. The DNA for the CDR3 is TGCGCCAGCAGCTTGAAAGGCGGGGAGAGCAATCAGCCCCAGCATTTT.

The chain links TRBV2 to TRBJ1-2, with TRBD1 identical over 8 bases. The CDR3 sequence is 15 residues long. V dropped 0 bases and J dropped 4; count of bases not matched to a gene: 4. Germline V gene sequence: CDR1 SNHLY, CDR2 FYNNEI. The CDR3 is CASSEARQGTYGYTF. For the CDR3, the DNA is TGTGCCAGCAGTGAAGCGAGACAGGGGACCTATGGCTACACCTTC. Variable domain in full (rest from reference TRBV2 and TRBJ1-2): EPEVTQTPSHQVTQMGQEVILRCVPISNHLYFYWYRQILGQKVEFLVSFYNNEISEKSEIFDDQFSVERPDGSNFTLKIRSTKLEDSAMYFCASSEARQGTYGYTFGSGTRLTVV.

The V call is TRBV5-4, the J call TRBJ2-4; 13 bases fit TRBD2. J gave up 0 bases and V 4 bases, and 7 bases lay outside the gene matches. The V gene's germline CDR1 is SGHNT and CDR2 YYREEE (reference sequence). This CDR3 has 18 residues. CDR3 residues: CASSRTSGSVLAKNIQYF. The CDR3 DNA reads as TGTGCCAGCAGCCGGACTAGCGGGAGCGTACTAGCCAAAAACATTCAGTACTTC.

The chain recombines TRBV19 with TRBJ1-2; 7 nucleotides agree with TRBD1. This CDR3 spans 14 amino acids. Germline assignment: CDR1 LNHDA and CDR2 SQIVND (reference sequence). V shed 5 bases and J 0 bases; nucleotides not matched to a gene: 3. CDR3 in amino acids: CASSYGTANYGYTF. DNA of the CDR3: TGTGCCAGTAGTTATGGGACAGCTAACTATGGCTACACCTTC.

The gene calls are TRBV6-5 and TRBJ1-2; the D is unclear. Between the trimmed V and J ends, which lost 6 bases and 5 bases, there was a span of 19 bases. The CDR3 is made up of 15 amino acids. CDR1 is MNHEY, CDR2 SVGAGI, per germline. This chain's CDR3 is CASRTSDLEVYGYTF. The CDR3 coding sequence is TGTGCCAGCAGGACGTCGGACTTGGAGGTATATGGCTACACCTTC.

V usage is TRBV28 and J usage is TRBJ2-7; TRBD1 agrees at 10 bases. Trimming took 5 bases from V and 5 from J; bases not matched to a gene: 12. Germline V gene lookup returns CDR1 MDHEN and CDR2 SYDVKM. This CDR3 region has 16 residues. The CDR3 loop is CASSVGTGTGVHEQYF. As DNA, the CDR3 is TGTGCCAGCAGTGTAGGGACCGGGACAGGGGTCCACGAGCAGTACTTC.

The CDR3 reads CASSYGTGVYDTEAFF. The DNA of the CDR3 is TGTGCCAGCAGTTACGGGACAGGGGTGTATGACACTGAAGCTTTCTTT. The chain links TRBV6-5 to TRBJ1-1, with 10 bases fitting TRBD1. CDR1 and CDR2 from the germline V gene are MNHEY and SVGAGI. The CDR3 consists of 16 residues. V gave up 2 bases and J gave up 3 bases; unmatched junction bases: 6.

CDR3 coding DNA: TGTGCCAGCAGCTTCACGTACCGGGACAGGGGAAAGACCCAGTACTTC. Its protein product is CASSFTYRDRGKTQYF. The chain combines TRBV11-3 with TRBJ2-5; TRBD1 matches at 10 bases. The CDR3 extends over 16 amino acids. Germline V gene sequence: CDR1 SGHNT, CDR2 YENEEA. V lost 3 bases and J lost 6; bases outside the gene matches: 10. Looking up the rest from reference TRBV11-3 and TRBJ2-5 gives the full variable domain: EAGVVQSPRYKIIEKKQPVAFWCNPISGHNTLYWYLQNLGQGPELLIRYENEEAVDDSQLPKDRFSAERLKGVDSTLKIQPAELGDSAVYLCASSFTYRDRGKTQYFGPGTRLLVL.

This chain joins TRBV7-2 and TRBJ2-7; 9 bases fit TRBD2. Germline V gene lookup returns CDR1 SGHTA and CDR2 FQGNSA. Unmatched junction bases numbered 1, after V lost 3 bases and J lost 4 bases. The CDR3 spans 13 residues. CDR3 amino acids: CASSLGLAYEQYF. In DNA form, the CDR3 reads TGTGCCAGCAGCTTGGGACTAGCTTACGAGCAGTACTTC. Looking up the rest from reference TRBV7-2 and TRBJ2-7 gives the full variable domain: GAGVSQSPSNKVTEKGKDVELRCDPISGHTALYWYRQSLGQGLEFLIYFQGNSAPDKSGLPSDRFSAERTGGSVSTLTIQRTQQEDSAVYLCASSLGLAYEQYFGPGTRLTVT.

The chain carries TRBV13 and TRBJ2-5, with D possibly being TRBD2 (6 bases). CDR1 and CDR2 from the germline V gene are PRHDT and FYEKMQ (reference sequence). This CDR3 has 17 residues. Trimming left V 0 bases short and J 5 bases short, with 19 bases between. The CDR3 sequence: CASSLGQGLSVGETQYF. The CDR3 DNA follows: TGTGCCAGCAGCTTAGGCCAGGGACTTTCGGTGGGGGAGACCCAGTACTTC.

The V and J genes are TRBV6-5 and TRBJ1-1; D unresolved. The CDR3 has 14 amino acids. The ends were cut back, 4 bases at V and 0 bases at J, with 9 bases in the middle. Germline V gene lookup returns CDR1 MNHEY and CDR2 SVGAGI. The CDR3 DNA reads TGTGCCAGCAGTTCCACATCAATGAACACTGAAGCTTTCTTT. Its protein product is CASSSTSMNTEAFF.

In this sample, this clone turned up once. V gene TRBV7-3 combines with J gene TRBJ2-1, with D possibly matching TRBD1 (7 bases). V was clipped by 2 bases and J by 0 bases, with 8 bases between them. CDR3 length: 15 amino acids. Germline CDR1 is SGHTA and CDR2 is FQGTGA. The CDR3 sequence: CASSLQGGSYNEQFF. CDR3 nucleotides: TGTGCCAGCAGCTTACAGGGGGGCTCCTACAATGAGCAGTTCTTC.

V usage is TRBV30 and J usage is TRBJ1-1; D call uncertain. This CDR3 is 13 amino acids long. The V gene lost 5 bases and the J gene lost 5 bases, with 15 bases spanning the gap. Germline CDR1 is GTSNPN and CDR2 is SVGIG (reference sequence). In DNA, the CDR3 is TGTGCCTGGGTCCCAGGTCGTCGGACTGAAGCTTTCTTT. It codes for CAWVPGRRTEAFF.

The rearrangement joins TRBV21-1 to TRBJ2-7; the table's D gene call, TRBD2, was not cross checked with the DNA. TRBV21-1 is noted as a pseudogene. The CDR3 runs to 22 residues. DNA of the CDR3: TGTGCCAGCAGCAATCTGGAGGCGGGACTAGCGGGATGTGGGATGTTCTCCTACGAGCAGTACTTC. It specifies CASSNLEAGLAGCGMFSYEQYF.

The chain couples TRBV29-1 to TRBJ2-7; 8 positions match TRBD1. With V trimmed by 7 bases and J by 3 bases, 8 bases remained unmatched. Germline loops: CDR1 SQVTM, CDR2 ANQGSEA. This CDR3 is built from 13 residues. CDR3 DNA sequence: TGCAGCGCGGAGGGACAGGAGAACTACGAGCAGTACTTC. Translating gives CSAEGQENYEQYF.

This chain connects TRBV20-1 to TRBJ2-3; TRBD1 aligns across 7 bases. Per the germline V gene, CDR1 is DFQATT and CDR2 is SNEGSKA (reference sequence). This CDR3 is built from 13 residues. V shed 3 bases and J 6 bases; nucleotides not matched to a gene: 6. CDR3 region: CSASDREWDTQYF. The CDR3, as DNA: TGCAGTGCTAGTGACAGGGAATGGGATACGCAGTATTTT.

V is TRBV7-6 and J is TRBJ2-2, with D perhaps matching TRBD1 (6 bases). The CDR3 is 14 amino acids. CDR1 SGHVS and CDR2 FNYEAQ come from the germline V gene. The V gene lost 6 bases and the J gene lost 5 bases, with 13 bases spanning the gap. In DNA form, the CDR3 reads TGTGCCAGCAGGGCAGGGGTAAAAACCGGGGAGCTGTTTTTT. Protein: CASRAGVKTGELFF. The full variable domain, in which reference TRBV7-6 and TRBJ2-2 provide the parts outside the CDR3, is GAGVSQSPRYKVTKRGQDVALRCDPISGHVSLYWYRQALGQGPEFLTYFNYEAQQDKSGLPNDRFSAERPEGSISTLTIQRTEQRDSAMYRCASRAGVKTGELFFGEGSRLTVL.

The chain recombines TRBV7-9 with TRBJ2-5; 10 nucleotides align to TRBD1. This CDR3 is built from 17 residues. Germline V gene sequence: CDR1 SEHNR, CDR2 FQNEAQ (reference sequence). Trimming at V came to 1 base and at J to 0 bases, leaving 5 bases not matched to a gene. The CDR3 is CASSLVVGQGHQETQYF. Written as DNA, the CDR3 is TGTGCCAGCAGCTTAGTAGTGGGACAGGGGCACCAAGAGACCCAGTACTTC.

For this clone: This CDR3 is also generated by other DNA sequences in the sample. J is TRBJ2-5 and V is TRBV5-4; D gene ambiguous. Germline loops: CDR1 SGHNT, CDR2 YYREEE (reference sequence). V dropped 0 bases and J dropped 2 bases, with 5 bases sitting between them. This CDR3 has 13 amino acids. CDR3 loop: CASSLGQQETQYF. The DNA for the CDR3 is TGTGCCAGCAGCTTGGGGCAACAAGAGACCCAGTACTTC. Full variable domain (remainder filled in from reference TRBV5-4 and TRBJ2-5): ETGVTQSPTHLIKTRGQQVTLRCSSQSGHNTVSWYQQALGQGPQFIFQYYREEENGRGNFPPRFSGLQFPNYSSELNVNALELDDSALYLCASSLGQQETQYFGPGTRLLVL.

The chain recombines TRBV4-2 with TRBJ1-3; no clear D gene. The CDR3 is 15 residues long. CDR1 is LGHNA and CDR2 is YNFKEQ in the germline V gene. V was trimmed by 6 bases and J by 0 bases, leaving 12 bases between them. The chain's CDR3 is CASSREAYSGNTIYF. The CDR3 DNA reads as TGTGCCAGCAGTCGTGAGGCCTACTCTGGAAACACCATATATTTT.

The DNA for the CDR3 is TGTGCCTGGAGTCCCCGGGACTTCAGCTCCTACGAGCAGTACTTC. Translating it yields CAWSPRDFSSYEQYF. The chain carries TRBV30 and TRBJ2-7; possible D gene TRBD2, 6 bases. V was cut by 2 bases and J by 0 bases, with 14 bases left in between. The CDR3 has 15 amino acids. From germline, CDR1 is GTSNPN and CDR2 SVGIG (reference sequence).

The chain combines TRBV3-1 (or the pseudogene TRBV3-2) with TRBJ2-7; 8 nucleotides line up with TRBD1. The CDR3 consists of 14 residues. Germline CDR1 LGHDT, CDR2 YNNKEL (reference sequence). After removal of 5 bases from V and 6 bases from J, the junction contained 9 bases not matched to a gene. The CDR3 spells CASSKGTGLSEQYF. In DNA, the CDR3 is TGTGCCAGCAGCAAAGGGACAGGTTTGTCCGAGCAGTACTTC.

In this sample, this clone turned up once. The chain recombines TRBV28 with TRBJ1-1; TRBD1 aligns across 9 bases. Trimming at V came to 6 bases and at J to 4 bases, leaving 9 bases not matched to a gene. Germline lookup yields CDR1 MDHEN and CDR2 SYDVKM. This CDR3 is 15 amino acids long. CDR3 residues: CASRRQGVGGTEAFF. CDR3 in DNA: TGTGCCAGCAGGCGACAGGGGGTAGGTGGCACTGAAGCTTTCTTT.

On this clone: Other DNA sequences in this sample translate to the same CDR3. This chain uses TRBV3-1 (or the pseudogene TRBV3-2) with TRBJ1-6, with D unclear. This CDR3 spans 12 amino acids. CDR1 and CDR2 from the germline V gene are LGHDT and YNNKEL (reference sequence). Trimming removed 1 base from V and 10 bases from J, with 5 bases in between. The CDR3 region is CASSQAGSPLHF. The CDR3 region has the DNA TGTGCCAGCAGCCAAGCCGGGTCACCCCTCCACTTT.

This chain joins TRBV11-2 and TRBJ1-1, with TRBD1 matching 8 bases. The CDR3 extends over 13 amino acids. With V trimmed by 5 bases and J by 4 bases, 3 bases remained unmatched. The germline CDR1 and CDR2 sequences are SGHAT and FQNNGV. The CDR3 DNA reads as TGTGCCAGCAGCCCCGACAGGGGCACTGAAGCTTTCTTT. Its protein is CASSPDRGTEAFF.

The chain has TRBV27 and TRBJ1-6; 8 bases are shared with TRBD1. Looked up from germline, CDR1 is MNHEY and CDR2 is SMNVEV (reference sequence). The length of the CDR3 is 15 residues. Trimming at V came to 4 bases and at J to 7 bases, leaving 6 bases not matched to a gene. The CDR3 is CASSYRQGRNSPLHF. CDR3 sequence (DNA): TGTGCCAGCAGTTACCGACAGGGGAGAAATTCACCCCTCCACTTT.

The chain recombines TRBV19 with TRBJ1-5; TRBD1 matches at 7 bases. CDR3 length: 15 amino acids. V gave up 3 bases and J gave up 3 bases; unmatched junction bases: 5. CDR1 LNHDA and CDR2 SQIVND come from the germline V gene (reference sequence). CDR3 nucleotide sequence: TGTGCCAGTAGTATGGGACAGAGATCCAATCAGCCCCAGCATTTT. It codes for CASSMGQRSNQPQHF.